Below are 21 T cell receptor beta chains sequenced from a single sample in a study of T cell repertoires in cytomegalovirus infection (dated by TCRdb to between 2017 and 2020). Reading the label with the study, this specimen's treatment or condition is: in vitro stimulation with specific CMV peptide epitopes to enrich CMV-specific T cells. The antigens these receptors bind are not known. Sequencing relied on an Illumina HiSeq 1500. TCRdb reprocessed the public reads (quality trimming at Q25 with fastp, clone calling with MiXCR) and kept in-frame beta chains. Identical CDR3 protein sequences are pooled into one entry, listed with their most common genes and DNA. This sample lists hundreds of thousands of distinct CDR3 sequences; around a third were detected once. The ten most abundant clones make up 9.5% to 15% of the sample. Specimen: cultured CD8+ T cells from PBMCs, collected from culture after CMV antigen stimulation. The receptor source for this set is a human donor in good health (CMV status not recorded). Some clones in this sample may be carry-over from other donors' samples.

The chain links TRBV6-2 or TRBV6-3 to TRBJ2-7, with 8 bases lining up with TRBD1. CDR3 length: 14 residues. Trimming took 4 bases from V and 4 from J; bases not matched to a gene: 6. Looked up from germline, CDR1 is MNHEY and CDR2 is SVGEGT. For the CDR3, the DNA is TGTGCCAGCAGTTCCAACCGGGACAGGTACGAGCAGTACGTC. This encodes CASSSNRDRYEQYV.

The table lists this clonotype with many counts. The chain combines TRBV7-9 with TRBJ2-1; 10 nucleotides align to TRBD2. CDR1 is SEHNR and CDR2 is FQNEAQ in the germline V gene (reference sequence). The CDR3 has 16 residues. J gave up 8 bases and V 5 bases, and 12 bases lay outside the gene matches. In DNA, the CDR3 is TGTGCCAGCAGCCCCCGGTCCCCTAGCGGGGGTTATGAGCAGTTCTTC. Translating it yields CASSPRSPSGGYEQFF.

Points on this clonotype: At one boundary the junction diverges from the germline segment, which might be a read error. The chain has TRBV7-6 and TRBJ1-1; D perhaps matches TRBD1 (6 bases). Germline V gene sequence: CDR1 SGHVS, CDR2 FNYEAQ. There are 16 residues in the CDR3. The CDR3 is CDSSLPLQGKATEAFF. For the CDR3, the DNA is TGTGACAGCAGCTTACCCCTTCAGGGGAAGGCGACTGAAGCTTTCTTT. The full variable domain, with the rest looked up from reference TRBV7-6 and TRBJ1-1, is GAGVSQSPRYKVTKRGQDVALRCDPISGHVSLYWYRQALGQGPEFLTYFNYEAQQDKSGLPNDRFSAERPEGSISTLTIQRTEQRDSAMYRCDSSLPLQGKATEAFFGQGTRLTVV.

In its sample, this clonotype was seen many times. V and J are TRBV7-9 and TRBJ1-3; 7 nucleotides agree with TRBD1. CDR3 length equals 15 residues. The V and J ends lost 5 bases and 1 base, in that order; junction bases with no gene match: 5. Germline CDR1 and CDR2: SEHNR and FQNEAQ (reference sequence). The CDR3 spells CASSDEGQSGNTIYF. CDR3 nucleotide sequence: TGTGCCAGCAGCGATGAGGGACAGTCTGGAAACACCATATATTTT.

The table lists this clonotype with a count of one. The CDR3 loop is CASSGGTGGEKLFF. For the CDR3, the DNA is TGTGCCAGCAGCGGCGGGACAGGGGGCGAAAAACTGTTTTTT. This chain joins TRBV9 and TRBJ1-4; 12 bases fit TRBD1. The CDR3 consists of 14 residues. Germline-derived CDR1 and CDR2 are SGDLS and YYNGEE. Trimming removed 3 bases from V and 8 bases from J; junction bases left unmatched: 2.

The CDR3 is CASSSGLAGGYTQYF. The CDR3 DNA follows: TGTGCCAGCAGTTCCGGACTAGCGGGGGGCTATACGCAGTATTTT. The chain links TRBV28 to TRBJ2-3; the match to TRBD2 covers 14 bases. V dropped 4 bases and J dropped 7; count of bases not matched to a gene: 4. Germline CDR1 reads MDHEN; CDR2 reads SYDVKM. This CDR3 is built from 15 residues.

Here the CDR3 reads CAINLRDRGNRSTDTQYF. In DNA form, the CDR3 reads TGTGCCATCAACCTCCGGGACAGGGGGAACAGAAGCACAGATACGCAGTATTTT. This chain uses TRBV10-3 with TRBJ2-3, with TRBD1 identical over 11 bases. CDR1 ENHRY and CDR2 SYGVKD come from the germline V gene. The CDR3 spans 18 residues. The V gene end was trimmed by 7 bases and the J gene end by 0 bases; junction bases not matched to a gene: 12.

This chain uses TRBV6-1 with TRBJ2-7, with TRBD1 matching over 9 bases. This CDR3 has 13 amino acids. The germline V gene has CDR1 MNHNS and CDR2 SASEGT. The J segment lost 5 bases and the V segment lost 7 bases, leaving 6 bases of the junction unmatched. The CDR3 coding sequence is TGTGCCAGCACCACCAGGGACAGGGACGAGCAGTACGTC. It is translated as CASTTRDRDEQYV.

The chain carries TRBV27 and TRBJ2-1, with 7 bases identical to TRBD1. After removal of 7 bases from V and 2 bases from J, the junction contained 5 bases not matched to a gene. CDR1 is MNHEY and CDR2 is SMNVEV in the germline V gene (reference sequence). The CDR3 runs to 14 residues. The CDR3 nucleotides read TGTGCCAGCACATCGACAGGGCCCTACAATGAGCAGTTCTTC. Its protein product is CASTSTGPYNEQFF.

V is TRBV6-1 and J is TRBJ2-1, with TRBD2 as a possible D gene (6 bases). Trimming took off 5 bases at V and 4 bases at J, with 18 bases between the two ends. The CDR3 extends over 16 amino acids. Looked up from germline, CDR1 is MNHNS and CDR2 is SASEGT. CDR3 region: CASSPRIGSVYNEQFF. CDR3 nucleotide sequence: TGTGCCAGCAGTCCCCGCATCGGGAGCGTATACAATGAGCAGTTCTTC.

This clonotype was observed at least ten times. In nucleotides, the CDR3 is TGTGCCAGCAGCTTAGTGGGGGGCAGGGGTAGGAACACTGAAGCTTTCTTT. Its translation is CASSLVGGRGRNTEAFF. The chain combines TRBV7-6 with TRBJ1-1; a possible D gene is TRBD1 (6 bases). The germline V and J ends were trimmed by 1 base and 1 base, with 16 bases remaining between them. This CDR3 spans 17 amino acids. Germline V lookup: CDR1 SGHVS, CDR2 FNYEAQ.

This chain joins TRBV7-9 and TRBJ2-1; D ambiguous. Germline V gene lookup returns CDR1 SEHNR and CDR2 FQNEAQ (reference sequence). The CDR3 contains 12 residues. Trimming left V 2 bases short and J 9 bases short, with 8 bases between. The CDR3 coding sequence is TGTGCCAGCAGCTTACCCCAGCGTGAGCAGTTCTTC. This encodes CASSLPQREQFF.

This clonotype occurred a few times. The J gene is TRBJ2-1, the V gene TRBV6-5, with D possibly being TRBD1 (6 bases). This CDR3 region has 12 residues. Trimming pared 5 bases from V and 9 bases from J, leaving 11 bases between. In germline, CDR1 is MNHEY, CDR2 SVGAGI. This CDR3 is CASSPGQTEQFF. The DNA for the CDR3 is TGTGCCAGCAGTCCGGGACAAACTGAGCAGTTCTTC.

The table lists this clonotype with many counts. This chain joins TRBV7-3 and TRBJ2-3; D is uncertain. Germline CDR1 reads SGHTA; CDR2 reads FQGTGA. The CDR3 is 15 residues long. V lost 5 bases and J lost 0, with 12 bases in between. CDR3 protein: CASSVGVASTDTQYF. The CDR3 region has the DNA TGTGCCAGCAGCGTTGGGGTGGCTAGCACAGATACGCAGTATTTT. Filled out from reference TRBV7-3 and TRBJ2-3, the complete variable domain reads GAGVSQTPSNKVTEKGKYVELRCDPISGHTALYWYRQSLGQGPEFLIYFQGTGAADDSGLPNDRFFAVRPEGSVSTLKIQRTERGDSAVYLCASSVGVASTDTQYFGPGTRLTVL.

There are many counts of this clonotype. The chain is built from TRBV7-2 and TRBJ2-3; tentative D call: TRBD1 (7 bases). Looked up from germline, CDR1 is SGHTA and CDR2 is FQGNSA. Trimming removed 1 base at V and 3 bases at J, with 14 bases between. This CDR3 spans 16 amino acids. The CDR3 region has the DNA TGTGCCAGCAGCTTAGTCGGCAGGGGGGTTACAGATACGCAGTATTTT. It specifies CASSLVGRGVTDTQYF.

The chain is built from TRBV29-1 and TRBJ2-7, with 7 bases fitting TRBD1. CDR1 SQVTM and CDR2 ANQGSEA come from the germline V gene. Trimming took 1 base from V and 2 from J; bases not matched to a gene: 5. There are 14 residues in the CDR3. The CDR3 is CSVEVGTETYEQYF. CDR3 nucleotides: TGCAGCGTTGAAGTAGGGACAGAGACCTACGAGCAGTACTTC.

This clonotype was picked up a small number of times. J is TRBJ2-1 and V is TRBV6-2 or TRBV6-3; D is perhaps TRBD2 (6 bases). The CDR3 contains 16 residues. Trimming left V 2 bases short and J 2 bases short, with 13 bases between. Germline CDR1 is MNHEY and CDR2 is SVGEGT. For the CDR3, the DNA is TGTGCCAGCAGTTACCAGGAGGGAATAACCTACAATGAGCAGTTCTTC. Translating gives CASSYQEGITYNEQFF.

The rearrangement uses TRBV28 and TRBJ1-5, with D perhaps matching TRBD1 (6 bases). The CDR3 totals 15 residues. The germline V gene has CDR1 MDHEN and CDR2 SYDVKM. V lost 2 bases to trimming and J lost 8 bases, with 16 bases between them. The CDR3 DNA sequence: TGTGCCAGCAGTTTAGAAGGGCAGGGGAGGAAGCCCCAGCATTTT. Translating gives CASSLEGQGRKPQHF.

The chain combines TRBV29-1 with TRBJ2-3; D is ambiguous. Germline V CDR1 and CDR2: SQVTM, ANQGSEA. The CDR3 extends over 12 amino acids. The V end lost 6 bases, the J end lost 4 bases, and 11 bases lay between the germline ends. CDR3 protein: CSVFESADTQYF. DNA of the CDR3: TGCAGCGTCTTCGAATCCGCAGATACGCAGTATTTT.

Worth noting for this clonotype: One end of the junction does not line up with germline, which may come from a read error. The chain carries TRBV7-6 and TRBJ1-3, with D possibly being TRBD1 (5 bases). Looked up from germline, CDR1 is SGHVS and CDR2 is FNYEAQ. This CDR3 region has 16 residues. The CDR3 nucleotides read TGTGCCAACAGCACCGGGCAGGGATTCTCTGGAAACACCATATATTTT. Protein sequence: CANSTGQGFSGNTIYF.

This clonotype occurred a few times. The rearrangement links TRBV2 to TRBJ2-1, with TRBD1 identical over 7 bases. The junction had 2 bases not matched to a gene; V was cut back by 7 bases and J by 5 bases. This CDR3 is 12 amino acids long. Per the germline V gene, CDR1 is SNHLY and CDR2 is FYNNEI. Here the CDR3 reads CASTGQDNEQFF. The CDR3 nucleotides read TGTGCCAGCACAGGACAGGACAATGAGCAGTTCTTC.